The clone carrying this TCR beta chain was seen only a few times. Germline CDR1 reads MNHEY; CDR2 reads SMNVEV (reference sequence). The CDR3 is made up of 12 amino acids. V was cut by 3 bases and J by 6 bases, with 9 bases left in between. The data originate from a study of T cells in Graves' hyperthyroidism and ophthalmopathy. Overall study context: The authors collected peripheral blood at initial diagnosis, before any treatment.

TCR beta CDR3 regions were amplified from RNA. HTBI primers drove first-round RT-PCR of the TCR CDR3. MiXCR, applied by TCRdb to the multiplex PCR reads, yields one record per CDR3 protein. Found here are fewer than 450,000 distinct CDR3 sequences, 17% of them singletons; the top ten hold around a third. This clonotype originated in a woman between 25 and 40 years old with Graves' hyperthyroidism that later progressed to Graves' ophthalmopathy. The rearrangement links TRBV27 to TRBJ2-7; tentatively, D is TRBD1 or TRBD2 (5 bases each). The sample taken for sequencing was blood. CDR3 sequence reads: CASSFPRGEQYF. The CDR3 DNA follows: TGTGCCAGCAGTTTCCCGAGGGGCGAGCAGTACTTC.